Presented here are 8 T cell receptor beta chains from one specimen sequenced in a study of blood T cells in healthy people across ages. Next came a second PCR, run for roughly 6 to 11 cycles, which used a sample-barcoded 5' primer along with a J-beta primer mix. Via MiXCR, TCRdb re-called the 5' RACE reads, giving one row per CDR3 protein. The data contain about 1.8 million distinct CDR3 sequences, roughly 52% of them singletons. Specimen: blood. The receptor source for this set is a middle-aged woman in good health.

The chain uses TRBV20-1 and TRBJ1-2; weak D call: TRBD1 (6 bases). Trimming took off 4 bases at V and 8 bases at J, with 14 bases between the two ends. The CDR3 runs to 12 residues. Germline V CDR1 and CDR2: DFQATT, SNEGSKA (reference sequence). The CDR3 sequence: CSAITGAGGYTF. The CDR3 DNA reads as TGCAGTGCTATTACGGGGGCTGGCGGCTACACCTTC.

This clonotype was recorded a few times. The V and J genes are TRBV29-1 and TRBJ2-6; weak D call: TRBD1 (6 bases). This CDR3 is 18 amino acids long. CDR1 is SQVTM, CDR2 ANQGSEA, per germline. V was shortened by 5 bases and J by 4 bases, with 24 bases between the two germline ends. The DNA of the CDR3 is TGCAGCGTTTTACACCGGGACACGGGTATATCGGGGGCCAACGTCCTGACTTTC. It is translated as CSVLHRDTGISGANVLTF.

The count of this clonotype is one. The CDR3 region has the DNA TGTGCCAGCAGTGTTGCAGGGGGCTTACAGCCCCAGCATTTT. The encoded protein is CASSVAGGLQPQHF. This chain joins TRBV6-4 and TRBJ1-5, with TRBD1 matching over 8 bases. J was trimmed by 7 bases and V by 4 bases; bases with no gene match: 6. The CDR3 spans 14 residues. In germline, CDR1 is MRHNA, CDR2 SNTAGT.

This chain links TRBV7-2 with TRBJ2-1, with a weak D call TRBD2 (6 bases). This CDR3 spans 15 amino acids. CDR1 SGHTA and CDR2 FQGNSA come from the germline V gene. V dropped 2 bases and J dropped 1 base, with 9 bases sitting between them. The CDR3 reads CASSLRELSYNEQFF. Here the CDR3 DNA reads TGTGCCAGCAGCTTACGGGAGCTATCCTACAATGAGCAGTTCTTC.

Only one count was recorded for this clonotype. A read error may be the cause here, since a much bigger clone is one base away. The genes are TRBV15 and TRBJ2-1; 11 positions match TRBD2. The V segment lost 5 bases and the J segment 5 bases; nucleotides outside the gene matches: 5. CDR1 and CDR2 from the germline V gene are LNHNV and YYDKDF (reference sequence). The CDR3 loop spans 15 amino acids. CDR3 residues: CATSGLAGGHNEQFF. As DNA, the CDR3 is TGTGCCACCAGCGGGTTAGCGGGGGGGCACAATGAGCAGTTCTTC.

This clonotype was recorded a few times. CDR3 nucleotides: TGTGCCAGCAGCCTGGAGGCGAAGACCCAGTACTTC. This codes for CASSLEAKTQYF. The chain is built from TRBV7-9 and TRBJ2-5, with D possibly TRBD2 on 5 matching bases. V dropped 5 bases and J dropped 6 bases, with 10 bases sitting between them. The CDR3 covers 12 residues. Germline-derived CDR1 and CDR2 are SEHNR and FQNEAQ (reference sequence).

This sequence joins TRBV28 and TRBJ2-1; no definite D call. The CDR3 sequence is 15 residues long. Per the germline V gene, CDR1 is MDHEN and CDR2 is SYDVKM. The germline V and J ends were trimmed by 6 bases and 5 bases, with 17 bases remaining between them. The CDR3 nucleotides read TGTGCCAGCAGCTTCCTCCGGGTCTTAAACAATGAGCAGTTCTTC. Encoded protein: CASSFLRVLNNEQFF.

The chain combines TRBV25-1 with TRBJ1-2; a possible D gene is TRBD1 (5 bases). The CDR3 has 13 amino acids. Trimming shortened V by 2 bases and J by 5 bases, and 9 bases separated the two germline ends. Germline V lookup: CDR1 MGHDK, CDR2 SYGVNS. CDR3 sequence (DNA): TGTGCCAGCAGTGAACGACAGAATTATGGCTACACCTTC. Amino acids: CASSERQNYGYTF.